The clone carrying this TCR beta chain appeared a few times. Sample time point: pre-sensitization, week 0. Treatment meaning: therapeutic diphenylcyclopropenone sensitization with weekly scalp DPC. V dropped 2 bases and J dropped 4; count of bases not matched to a gene: 5. CDR3 length: 16 residues. Germline lookup yields CDR1 ENHRY and CDR2 SYGVKD. These data belong to a study of human T cells and chemical hapten exposure. Study overall: The sensitizer, 2% DPC, was used on approximately 2 cm by approximately 2 cm of upper inner arm skin.

TCRdb itself ran the RACE reads through MiXCR, one entry per CDR3 protein. The sample contains approximately 260,000 distinct CDR3 sequences, around 7.7% of which appear only once. This TCR was recovered from a man aged 18 to 29 with alopecia areata. Some clones in this sample may be carry-over from other donors' samples. The sequenced sample was whole blood, obtained in connection with sensitization to the hapten diphenylcyclopropenone (DPC). The rearrangement links TRBV10-3 to TRBJ2-3, with 11 positions matching TRBD2. CDR3: CAISESLAGGADTQYF. CDR3 bases: TGTGCCATCAGTGAGAGTCTAGCGGGGGGCGCAGATACGCAGTATTTT.